The 20 T cell receptor beta chains presented below share a single source sample, sequenced in a study of blood T cells in healthy people across ages. A sample-barcoded 5' primer and a J-beta primer mix were used in a second PCR of about 6 to 12 cycles. TCRdb reprocessed the 5' RACE reads with MiXCR, giving one entry per CDR3 protein. The table has under 2 million distinct CDR3 sequences, around 35% seen once. The sample comprised blood. These receptors all stem from a woman aged 25 to 45 in good health.

The chain carries TRBV7-2 and TRBJ1-6; D uncertain. The germline gives CDR1 SGHTA, CDR2 FQGNSA. The CDR3 consists of 13 residues. V was clipped by 6 bases and J by 14 bases, with 17 bases between them. CDR3 region: CASRSGGPRSLHF. CDR3 bases: TGTGCCAGCAGGTCAGGAGGGCCTCGGTCCCTCCACTTT.

This clonotype was recorded at least ten times. The chain combines TRBV29-1 with TRBJ1-2, with D perhaps matching TRBD1 (6 bases). Trimming stripped 8 bases from V and 6 bases from J, with 16 bases between. Germline-derived CDR1 and CDR2 are SQVTM and ANQGSEA. This CDR3 spans 12 amino acids. CDR3 protein: CSSGQGFDGYTF. CDR3 coding DNA: TGCAGCTCTGGTCAGGGGTTCGATGGCTACACCTTC.

The rearrangement uses TRBV20-1 and TRBJ1-5; 8 bases match TRBD1. This CDR3 has 15 residues. Germline V gene data show CDR1 as DFQATT and CDR2 as SNEGSKA (reference sequence). The V segment lost 5 bases and the J segment 0 bases; nucleotides outside the gene matches: 6. CDR3 bases: TGCAGTGCTGACAGGGGTTTCCTTAGCAATCAGCCCCAGCATTTT. Its translation is CSADRGFLSNQPQHF.

The V gene is TRBV5-6, the J gene TRBJ2-1; the match to TRBD2 covers 8 bases. This CDR3 contains 13 residues. Germline-derived CDR1 and CDR2 are SGHDT and YYEEEE. Trimming took 6 bases from V and 8 from J; bases not matched to a gene: 7. The DNA of the CDR3 is TGTGCCAGCACTTGGGGTAGCGGGGATGAGCAGTTCTTC. Translating gives CASTWGSGDEQFF.

The genes are TRBV10-1 and TRBJ2-7; perhaps TRBD2 as D (5 bases). Germline CDR1 reads WNHNN; CDR2 reads SYGVQD (reference sequence). This CDR3 has 15 amino acids. Trimming cost V 2 bases and J 4 bases, with 15 bases left between them. The CDR3 loop is CASSEGRGFRYEQYF. The CDR3 nucleotides are TGCGCCAGCAGTGAGGGGCGAGGGTTTCGGTACGAGCAGTACTTC.

The V call is TRBV27, the J call TRBJ2-1; D is ambiguous. In germline, CDR1 is MNHEY, CDR2 SMNVEV (reference sequence). Trimming pared 3 bases from V and 5 bases from J, leaving 23 bases between. CDR3 length equals 18 residues. The CDR3 DNA sequence: TGTGCCAGCAGTTTCCTCAATGGCGGAGATGGCGGCCACAATGAGCAGTTCTTC. Its protein product is CASSFLNGGDGGHNEQFF.

CDR3 sequence reads: CAWSVASGGSSYNEQFF. Written as DNA, the CDR3 is TGTGCCTGGAGTGTCGCTAGCGGGGGGAGCTCCTACAATGAGCAGTTCTTC. This sequence joins TRBV30 and TRBJ2-1; 11 bases are shared with TRBD2. The CDR3 sequence is 17 residues long. Germline V gene lookup returns CDR1 GTSNPN and CDR2 SVGIG (reference sequence). Trimming cost V 0 bases and J 0 bases; bases outside gene matches: 4.

This clonotype was detected only a few times. The V gene is TRBV20-1, the J gene TRBJ2-3, with TRBD2 matching over 10 bases. CDR1 DFQATT and CDR2 SNEGSKA come from the germline V gene (reference sequence). The trim removed 0 bases at V and 6 bases at J, leaving 12 bases unmatched. This CDR3 spans 17 amino acids. The CDR3 sequence is CSARDFKLAGRGDTQYF. The CDR3 nucleotides read TGCAGTGCTAGAGATTTCAAACTAGCGGGGCGGGGCGATACGCAGTATTTT.

The table lists this clonotype with many counts. The chain employs TRBV7-2 and TRBJ2-7, with 13 bases lining up with TRBD2. CDR1 and CDR2 (germline): SGHTA, FQGNSA. The V gene end was trimmed by 5 bases and the J gene end by 3 bases; junction bases not matched to a gene: 7. The CDR3 sequence is 16 residues long. The CDR3 DNA reads as TGTGCCAGCAGCCCGGGACTAGCGGGGCTTTACTACGAGCAGTACTTC. Encoded protein: CASSPGLAGLYYEQYF.

This clonotype was seen repeatedly, ten times or more. The V call is TRBV12-3 or TRBV12-4, the J call TRBJ2-6; TRBD1 matches 9 bases. The length of the CDR3 is 17 residues. V lost 5 bases and J lost 4; bases outside the gene matches: 9. This CDR3 reads CASSPARTGAGANVLTF. Here the CDR3 DNA reads TGTGCCAGCAGTCCTGCCCGGACAGGGGCCGGGGCCAACGTCCTGACTTTC.

In its sample, this clonotype was seen many times. The chain carries TRBV4-1 and TRBJ2-3; 8 bases map to TRBD2. Germline values: CDR1 MGHRA, CDR2 YSYEKL. V was clipped by 3 bases and J by 3 bases; unmatched bases: 5. The CDR3 is 15 amino acids. In nucleotides, the CDR3 is TGCGCCAGCAGCCACGGGACTAGTGGGACAGATACGCAGTATTTT. This translates into CASSHGTSGTDTQYF.

This clonotype was seen at least ten times. This chain uses TRBV7-9 with TRBJ2-7; the match to TRBD1 covers 7 bases. This CDR3 is 13 amino acids long. J was trimmed by 4 bases and V by 3 bases; bases with no gene match: 3. Germline assignment: CDR1 SEHNR and CDR2 FQNEAQ (reference sequence). CDR3 DNA: TGTGCCAGCAGCTTGGGACAGCATTACGAGCAGTACTTC. Protein: CASSLGQHYEQYF.

V is TRBV7-2 and J is TRBJ2-3; 7 bases are shared with TRBD2. V lost 1 base and J lost 7; bases outside the gene matches: 11. CDR1 is SGHTA, CDR2 FQGNSA, per germline. This CDR3 is built from 16 residues. CDR3 in amino acids: CASSLDGAHGRNTQYF. Written as DNA, the CDR3 is TGTGCCAGCAGCTTAGACGGCGCTCACGGGAGGAATACGCAGTATTTT.

The chain employs TRBV4-2 and TRBJ2-4; 9 bases are shared with TRBD2. The germline V gene encodes CDR1 LGHNA and CDR2 YNFKEQ. This CDR3 comprises 17 residues. The junction had 9 bases not matched to a gene; V was cut back by 0 bases and J by 6 bases. CDR3 amino acids: CASSQEGAGGPVNIQYF. CDR3 nucleotide sequence: TGTGCCAGCAGCCAAGAAGGCGCGGGAGGGCCTGTAAACATTCAGTACTTC.

Concerning this clonotype itself: An end of the junction does not agree with germline; a read error may underlie this. The V gene is TRBV7-8, the J gene TRBJ2-3, with TRBD2 matching over 13 bases. CDR1 and CDR2 (germline): SGHVS, FQNEAQ. This CDR3 contains 14 residues. The CDR3 coding sequence is TGTGCCAGCACCTTACTAGCGGGAGGGGATACGCAGTATTTT. Protein product: CASTLLAGGDTQYF.

This clonotype occurred a few times. The chain carries TRBV12-3 or TRBV12-4 and TRBJ2-3; 7 nucleotides align to TRBD1. The CDR3 loop spans 15 amino acids. With V trimmed by 3 bases and J by 6 bases, 9 bases remained unmatched. CDR3 DNA: TGTGCCAGCAGTTTGGGGCGACAGGGTTCGGATACGCAGTATTTT. Its translation: CASSLGRQGSDTQYF.

The chain combines TRBV20-1 with TRBJ2-7; 8 nucleotides align to TRBD1. CDR3 length: 17 residues. With 7 bases clipped from V and 4 bases from J, the junction kept 21 bases outside the gene matches. Germline CDR1 is DFQATT and CDR2 is SNEGSKA (reference sequence). The CDR3: CSVPQGVRATEGYEQYF. DNA of the CDR3: TGCAGTGTACCACAGGGGGTCCGGGCTACGGAGGGGTACGAGCAGTACTTC.

The V gene is TRBV5-1, the J gene TRBJ2-1; perhaps TRBD1 as D (6 bases). The length of the CDR3 is 15 residues. Germline V gene lookup returns CDR1 SGHRS and CDR2 YFSETQ. With 5 bases removed from V and 2 bases from J, the gap between germline ends came to 14 bases. The CDR3 loop reads CASRRGDRTYNEQFF. The CDR3 coding sequence is TGCGCCAGCAGGAGAGGAGACAGGACCTACAATGAGCAGTTCTTC.

V gene TRBV9 combines with J gene TRBJ2-2; D is perhaps TRBD2 (6 bases). The CDR3 runs 17 residues. The V end lost 0 bases, the J end lost 9 bases, and 21 bases lay between the germline ends. CDR1 is SGDLS and CDR2 is YYNGEE in the germline V gene. The chain's CDR3 is CASSVAGDLSSIRELFF. CDR3 nucleotides: TGTGCCAGCAGCGTAGCGGGAGACCTTTCCAGCATCCGGGAGCTGTTTTTT.

The table lists this clonotype with a few counts. The chain carries TRBV9 and TRBJ2-5, with D possibly TRBD1 on 5 matching bases. CDR1 and CDR2 (germline): SGDLS, YYNGEE. Trimming took 0 bases from V and 5 from J, leaving 14 bases between them. The CDR3 is 15 residues long. The CDR3 spells CASSVVEGAEETQYF. The CDR3 nucleotides read TGTGCCAGCAGCGTAGTCGAAGGGGCAGAGGAGACCCAGTACTTC.